This T cell receptor beta chain emerged from a study of T cell repertoires in cytomegalovirus infection. Study at large: Public TCR beta signatures provided an indication of both CMV infection and a matching HLA type. Findings and limits, study-wide: Dominating the ex vivo response were HLA-C-restricted CMV-specific TCR beta clonotypes.

Via MiXCR, TCRdb re-called the reads, giving one row per CDR3 protein. The sample yields about 920,000 distinct CDR3 sequences, roughly a third seen once. Trimming removed 1 base from V and 4 bases from J, with 16 bases in between. This CDR3 has 16 amino acids. Germline loops: CDR1 SGHTA, CDR2 FQGNSA. This clonotype was counted at least ten times. What it binds is unknown. The sequence came from a human donor in good health (CMV status not recorded). Some clones in this sample may be carry-over from other donors' samples. Sequencing was performed on cultured CD8+ T cells from PBMCs, taken from culture after CMV antigen stimulation. This chain links TRBV7-2 with TRBJ1-2, with D uncertain. The CDR3 region has the DNA TGTGCCAGCAGCTTAGAAATTGGGGTCGACGGCTATGGCTACACCTTC. As protein: CASSLEIGVDGYGYTF.